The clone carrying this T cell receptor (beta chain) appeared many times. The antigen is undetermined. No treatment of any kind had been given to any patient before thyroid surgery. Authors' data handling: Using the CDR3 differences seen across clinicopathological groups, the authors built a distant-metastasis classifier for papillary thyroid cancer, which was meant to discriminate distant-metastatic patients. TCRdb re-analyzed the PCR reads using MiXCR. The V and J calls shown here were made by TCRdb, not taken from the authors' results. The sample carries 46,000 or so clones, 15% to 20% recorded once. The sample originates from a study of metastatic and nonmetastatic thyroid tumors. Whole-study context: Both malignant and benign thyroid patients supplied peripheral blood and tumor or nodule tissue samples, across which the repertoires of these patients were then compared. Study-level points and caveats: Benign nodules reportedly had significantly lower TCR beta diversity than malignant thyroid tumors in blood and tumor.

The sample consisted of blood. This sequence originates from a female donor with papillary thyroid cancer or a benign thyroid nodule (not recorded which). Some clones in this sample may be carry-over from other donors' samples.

The CDR3 DNA reads TGTGCCAGCAGTCGACTAGCGGGAGTCCAAGAGACCCAGTACTTC. It translates to CASSRLAGVQETQYF. V and J are TRBV6-4 and TRBJ2-5; 12 nucleotides match TRBD2. Looked up from germline, CDR1 is MRHNA and CDR2 is SNTAGT. This CDR3 has 15 amino acids. After removal of 5 bases from V and 1 base from J, the junction contained 2 bases not matched to a gene.